Given below is one TCR beta chain in context. Measured with immunoSEQ multiplex PCR; TCRdb has only the in-frame clones, and not every one. The repertoire includes approximately 97,000 clones, around four fifths of them detected once, and 9.8% sits in the top ten. The sample belongs to a study of blood T cell repertoires in COVID-19. The germline V gene encodes CDR1 SNHLY and CDR2 FYNNEI. Trimming cost V 6 bases and J 0 bases, with 17 bases left between them. This CDR3 is built from 16 residues. This TCR came from a man between 60 and 75 years old with active or convalescent COVID-19. Sequenced input: peripheral blood. The chain links TRBV2 to TRBJ1-1, with a weak D call TRBD1 (6 bases). In DNA, the CDR3 is TGTGCCAGCAGCGAAAGAGAGACAGGCATGAACACTGAAGCTTTCTTT. Encoded protein: CASSERETGMNTEAFF.